This TCR beta chain was found in a study of vaccination and CD4 T cells after COVID-19. Background on the study: SARS-CoV-2 was confirmed by nasal swab PCR; disease was mild in several, severe in one. Overlapping spike peptides of SARS-CoV-2, HCoV-NL63, HCoV-OC43 and HCoV-229E stimulated the cells. Overall study results and limits: Among those convalescent, a median around 86% of reactive clones emerged solely post-vaccination.

On this clonotype: Its specificity is unknown.

The treatment was: approximately nine-day PBMC culture with coronavirus spike peptide pools or control peptides (ViraFEST assay). With the Oncomine TCR Beta short-read assay, DNA from cultured CD4+ T cells was sequenced. After culture, CD4+ T cells served as the source for genomic DNA extraction. TCRdb recomputed calls from the PCR reads with MiXCR, one row per CDR3 protein. The table shows about 17,000 distinct CDR3 sequences, with 45% to 65% occurring only once. The CDR3 has 15 amino acids. Germline V gene data show CDR1 as MNHEY and CDR2 as SVGAGI. The ends were cut back, 0 bases at V and 3 bases at J, with 12 bases in the middle.

The sequence derives from a human donor who had recovered from COVID-19. The genes are TRBV6-5 and TRBJ2-7; the D is unclear. Material: CD4+ T cells from blood, cultured in vitro. The CDR3 nucleotides are TGTGCCAGCAGTTACTCCGCGTGGGAACGCTACGAGCAGTACTTC. Its translation is CASSYSAWERYEQYF.